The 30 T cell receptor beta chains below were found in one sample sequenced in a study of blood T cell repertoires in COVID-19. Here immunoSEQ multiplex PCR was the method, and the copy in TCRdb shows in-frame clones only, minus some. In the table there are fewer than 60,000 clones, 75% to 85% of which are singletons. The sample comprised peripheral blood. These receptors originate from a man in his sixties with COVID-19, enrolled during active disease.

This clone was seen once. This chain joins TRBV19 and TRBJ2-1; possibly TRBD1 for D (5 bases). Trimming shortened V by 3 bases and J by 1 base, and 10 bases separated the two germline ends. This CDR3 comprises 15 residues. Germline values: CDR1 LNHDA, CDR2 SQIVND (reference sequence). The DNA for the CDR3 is TGTGCCAGTAGTATTAGCCAGGGATCCTACAATGAGCAGTTCTTC. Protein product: CASSISQGSYNEQFF.

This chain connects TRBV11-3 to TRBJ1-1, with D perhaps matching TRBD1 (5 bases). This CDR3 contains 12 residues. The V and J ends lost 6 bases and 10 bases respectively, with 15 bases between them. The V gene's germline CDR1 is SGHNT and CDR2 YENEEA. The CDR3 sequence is CASSQGWGGAFF. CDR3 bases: TGTGCCAGCAGTCAAGGTTGGGGGGGAGCTTTCTTT.

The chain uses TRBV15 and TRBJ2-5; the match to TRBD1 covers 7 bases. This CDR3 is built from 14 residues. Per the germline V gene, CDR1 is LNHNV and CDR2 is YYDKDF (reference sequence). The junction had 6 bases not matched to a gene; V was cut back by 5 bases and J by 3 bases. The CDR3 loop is CATSLQQGKETQYF. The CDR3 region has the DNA TGTGCCACCAGCTTACAACAGGGGAAAGAGACCCAGTACTTC. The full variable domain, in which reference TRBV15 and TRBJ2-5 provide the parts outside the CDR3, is DAMVIQNPRYQVTQFGKPVTLSCSQTLNHNVMYWYQQKSSQAPKLLFHYYDKDFNNEADTPDNFQSRRPNTSFCFLDIRSPGLGDTAMYLCATSLQQGKETQYFGPGTRLLVL.

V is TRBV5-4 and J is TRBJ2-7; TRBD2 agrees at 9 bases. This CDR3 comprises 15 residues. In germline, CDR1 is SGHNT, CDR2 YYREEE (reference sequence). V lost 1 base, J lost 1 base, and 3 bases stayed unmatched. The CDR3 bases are TGTGCCAGCAGCTTGTCTAGCGGGAAATCCTACGAGCAGTACTTC. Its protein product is CASSLSSGKSYEQYF.

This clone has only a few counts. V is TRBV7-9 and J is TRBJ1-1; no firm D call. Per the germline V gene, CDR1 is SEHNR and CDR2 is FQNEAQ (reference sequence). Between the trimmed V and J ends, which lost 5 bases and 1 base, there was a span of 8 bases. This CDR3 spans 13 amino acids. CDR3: CASSPPENTEAFF. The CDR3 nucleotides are TGTGCCAGCAGCCCCCCAGAGAACACTGAAGCTTTCTTT.

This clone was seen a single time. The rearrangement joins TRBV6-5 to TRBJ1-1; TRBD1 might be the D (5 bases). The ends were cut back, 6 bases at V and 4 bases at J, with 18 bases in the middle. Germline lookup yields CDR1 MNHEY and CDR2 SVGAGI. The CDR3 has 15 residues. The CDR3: CASRRLVGGSTEAFF. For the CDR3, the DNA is TGTGCCAGCAGGAGGTTGGTGGGGGGTTCCACTGAAGCTTTCTTT.

CDR3 in amino acids: CASSGEDRGLHYGYTF. For the CDR3, the DNA is TGTGCCAGTAGTGGGGAGGACAGGGGGCTTCACTATGGCTACACCTTC. The chain uses TRBV19 and TRBJ1-2; 11 nucleotides line up with TRBD1. Germline V CDR1 and CDR2: LNHDA, SQIVND (reference sequence). V lost 5 bases to trimming and J lost 3 bases; unmatched junction nucleotides: 8. CDR3 size: 16 residues.

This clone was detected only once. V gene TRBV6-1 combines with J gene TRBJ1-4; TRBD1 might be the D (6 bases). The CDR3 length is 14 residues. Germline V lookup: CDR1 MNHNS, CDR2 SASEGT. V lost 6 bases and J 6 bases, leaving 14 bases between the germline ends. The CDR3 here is CASSTGSPDEKLFF. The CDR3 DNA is TGTGCCAGCAGCACAGGGTCACCGGATGAAAAACTGTTTTTT.

CDR3 nucleotides: TGTGCCAGCAGTCGGGACAGGGTGATGGGCGAGCAGTACTTC. Amino acid sequence: CASSRDRVMGEQYF. The rearrangement links TRBV27 to TRBJ2-7, with TRBD1 identical over 9 bases. The CDR3 length is 14 residues. V shed 5 bases, J shed 6 bases, and the junction held 8 bases outside the gene matches. CDR1 and CDR2 (germline): MNHEY, SMNVEV (reference sequence).

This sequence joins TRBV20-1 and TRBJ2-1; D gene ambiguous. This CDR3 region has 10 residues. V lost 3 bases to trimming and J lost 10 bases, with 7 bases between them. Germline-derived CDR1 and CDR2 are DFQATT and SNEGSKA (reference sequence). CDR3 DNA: TGCAGTGCTAGCCCGAGGGAGCAGTTCTTC. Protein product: CSASPREQFF.

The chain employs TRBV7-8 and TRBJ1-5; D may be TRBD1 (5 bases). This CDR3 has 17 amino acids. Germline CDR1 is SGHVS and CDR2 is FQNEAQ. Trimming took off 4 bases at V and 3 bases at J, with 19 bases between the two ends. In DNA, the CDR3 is TGTGCCAGCAGCTCAGCGGGAGGGGCCTTCACCAATCAGCCCCAGCATTTT. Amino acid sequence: CASSSAGGAFTNQPQHF.

In DNA form, the CDR3 reads TGTGCCAGCAGTGAAGGGCAGGGGAAGGCAGATACGCAGTATTTT. This gives the protein CASSEGQGKADTQYF. The V and J genes are TRBV2 and TRBJ2-3, with TRBD1 as a possible D gene (6 bases). Trimming cost V 1 base and J 4 bases, with 12 bases left between them. Germline V CDR1 and CDR2: SNHLY, FYNNEI. The CDR3 loop spans 15 amino acids.

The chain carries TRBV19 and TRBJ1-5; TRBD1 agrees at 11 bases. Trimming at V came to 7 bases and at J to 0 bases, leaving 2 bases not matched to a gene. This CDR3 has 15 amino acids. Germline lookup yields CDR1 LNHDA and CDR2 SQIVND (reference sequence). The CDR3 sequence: CASTDRGLSNQPQHF. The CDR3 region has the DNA TGTGCCAGTACGGACAGGGGGCTTAGCAATCAGCCCCAGCATTTT. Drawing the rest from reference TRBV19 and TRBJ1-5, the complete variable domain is DGGITQSPKYLFRKEGQNVTLSCEQNLNHDAMYWYRQDPGQGLRLIYYSQIVNDFQKGDIAEGYSVSREKKESFPLTVTSAQKNPTAFYLCASTDRGLSNQPQHFGDGTRLSIL.

The CDR3 sequence: CSASKRGTSTDTQYF. Written as DNA, the CDR3 is TGCAGTGCTAGTAAGCGGGGGACTAGCACAGATACGCAGTATTTT. The J gene is TRBJ2-3, the V gene TRBV20-1; 8 nucleotides align to TRBD2. This CDR3 region has 15 residues. V lost 3 bases to trimming and J lost 0 bases; unmatched junction nucleotides: 5. The V gene's germline CDR1 is DFQATT and CDR2 SNEGSKA (reference sequence).

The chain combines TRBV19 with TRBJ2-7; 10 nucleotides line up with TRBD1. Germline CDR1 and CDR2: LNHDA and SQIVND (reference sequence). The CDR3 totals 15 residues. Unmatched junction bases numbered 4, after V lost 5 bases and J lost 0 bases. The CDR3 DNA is TGTGCCAGTAGTTTGGGACAGGGGAGCTCCTACGAGCAGTACTTC. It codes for CASSLGQGSSYEQYF.

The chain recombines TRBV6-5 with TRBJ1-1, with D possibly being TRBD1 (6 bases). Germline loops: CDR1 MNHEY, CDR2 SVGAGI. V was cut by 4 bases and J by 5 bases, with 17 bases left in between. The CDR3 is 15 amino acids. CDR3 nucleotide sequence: TGTGCCAGCAGTTCCTCGGGGGCACTGCGGACTGAAGCTTTCTTT. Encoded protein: CASSSSGALRTEAFF.

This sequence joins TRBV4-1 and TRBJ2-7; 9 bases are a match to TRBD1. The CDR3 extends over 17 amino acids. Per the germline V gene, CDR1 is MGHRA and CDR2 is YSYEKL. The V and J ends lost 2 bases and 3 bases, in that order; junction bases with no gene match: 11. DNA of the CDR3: TGCGCCAGCAGCCAACAAATGCCGGGACAGGGTTTCTACGAGCAGTACTTC. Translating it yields CASSQQMPGQGFYEQYF.

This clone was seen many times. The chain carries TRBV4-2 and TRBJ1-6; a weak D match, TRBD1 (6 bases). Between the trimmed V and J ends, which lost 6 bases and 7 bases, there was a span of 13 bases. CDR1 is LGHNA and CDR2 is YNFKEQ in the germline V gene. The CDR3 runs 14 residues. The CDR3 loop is CASRQDSNNSPLHF. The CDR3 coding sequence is TGTGCCAGCAGGCAGGACAGTAACAATTCACCCCTCCACTTT.

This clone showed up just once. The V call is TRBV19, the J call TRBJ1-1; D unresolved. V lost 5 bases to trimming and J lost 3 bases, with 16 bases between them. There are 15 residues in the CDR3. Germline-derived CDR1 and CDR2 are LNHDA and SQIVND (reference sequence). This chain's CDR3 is CASSPRTVGYTEAFF. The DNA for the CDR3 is TGTGCCAGTAGTCCGCGGACTGTAGGGTACACTGAAGCTTTCTTT.

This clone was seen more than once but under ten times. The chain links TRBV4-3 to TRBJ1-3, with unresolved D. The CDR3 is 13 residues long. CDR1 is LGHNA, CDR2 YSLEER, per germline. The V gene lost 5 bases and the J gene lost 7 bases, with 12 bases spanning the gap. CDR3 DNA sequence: TGCGCCAGCAGCAGCGAAATTGGGAACACCATATATTTT. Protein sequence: CASSSEIGNTIYF.

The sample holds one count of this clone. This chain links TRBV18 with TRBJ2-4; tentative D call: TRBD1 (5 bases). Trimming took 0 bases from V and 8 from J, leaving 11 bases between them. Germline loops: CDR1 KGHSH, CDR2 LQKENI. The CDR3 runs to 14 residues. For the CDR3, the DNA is TGTGCCAGCTCACCACCCGCAACCAGGGACATTCAGTACTTC. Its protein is CASSPPATRDIQYF.

The CDR3 protein is CASSLASGRTGADTQYF. CDR3 bases: TGCGCCAGCAGCTTGGCTAGCGGGAGGACTGGGGCAGATACGCAGTATTTT. The chain is built from TRBV5-1 and TRBJ2-3; 11 bases fit TRBD2. CDR3 size: 17 residues. Germline-derived CDR1 and CDR2 are SGHRS and YFSETQ. Germline trimming cut 0 bases from V and 4 bases from J; bases unmatched to any gene: 7.

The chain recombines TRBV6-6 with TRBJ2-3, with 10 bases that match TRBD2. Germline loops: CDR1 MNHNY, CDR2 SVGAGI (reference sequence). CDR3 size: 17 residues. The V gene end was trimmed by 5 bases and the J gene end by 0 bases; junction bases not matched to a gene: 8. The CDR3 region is CASSPRASGGSTDTQYF. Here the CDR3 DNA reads TGTGCCAGCAGTCCACGAGCTAGCGGGGGAAGCACAGATACGCAGTATTTT.

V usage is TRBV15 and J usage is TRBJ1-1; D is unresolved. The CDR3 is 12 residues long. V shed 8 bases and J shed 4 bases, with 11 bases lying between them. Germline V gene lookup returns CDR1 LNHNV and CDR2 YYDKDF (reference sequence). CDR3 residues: CATGLRATEAFF. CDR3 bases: TGTGCCACCGGGTTGAGGGCCACTGAAGCTTTCTTT.

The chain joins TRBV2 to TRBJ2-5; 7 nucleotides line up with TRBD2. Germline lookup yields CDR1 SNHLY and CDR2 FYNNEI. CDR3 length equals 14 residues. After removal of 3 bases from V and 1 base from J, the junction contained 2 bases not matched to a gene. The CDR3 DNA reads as TGTGCCAGCAGTGATTGGACTAGCCAAGAGACCCAGTACTTC. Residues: CASSDWTSQETQYF. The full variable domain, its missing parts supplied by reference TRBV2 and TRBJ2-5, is EPEVTQTPSHQVTQMGQEVILRCVPISNHLYFYWYRQILGQKVEFLVSFYNNEISEKSEIFDDQFSVERPDGSNFTLKIRSTKLEDSAMYFCASSDWTSQETQYFGPGTRLLVL.

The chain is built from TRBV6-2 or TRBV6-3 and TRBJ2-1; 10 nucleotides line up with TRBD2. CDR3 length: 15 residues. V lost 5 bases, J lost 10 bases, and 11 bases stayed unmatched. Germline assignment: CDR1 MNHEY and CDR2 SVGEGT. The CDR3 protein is CASSIRGLAGVEQFF. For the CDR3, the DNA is TGTGCCAGCAGTATACGGGGTCTAGCGGGAGTCGAGCAGTTCTTC.

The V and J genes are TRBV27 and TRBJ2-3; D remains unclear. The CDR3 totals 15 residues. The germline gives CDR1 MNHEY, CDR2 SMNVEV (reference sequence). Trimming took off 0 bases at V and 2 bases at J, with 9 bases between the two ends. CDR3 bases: TGTGCCAGCAGTTTATCTTCCCCCTCCACAGATACGCAGTATTTT. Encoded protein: CASSLSSPSTDTQYF.

The CDR3 nucleotides are TGTGCCAGCAGCTCCCGCAGGGGCAATAATTCACCCCTCCACTTT. This codes for CASSSRRGNNSPLHF. The genes are TRBV3-1 (or the pseudogene TRBV3-2) and TRBJ1-6; possibly TRBD1 for D (6 bases). CDR1 LGHDT and CDR2 YNNKEL come from the germline V gene (reference sequence). This CDR3 spans 15 amino acids. V gave up 5 bases and J gave up 5 bases, with 13 bases separating them.

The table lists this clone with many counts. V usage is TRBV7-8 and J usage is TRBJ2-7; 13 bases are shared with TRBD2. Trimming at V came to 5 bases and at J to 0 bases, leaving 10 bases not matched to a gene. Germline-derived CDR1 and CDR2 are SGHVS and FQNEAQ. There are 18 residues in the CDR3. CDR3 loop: CASSLRTSGGPNSYEQYF. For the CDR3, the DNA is TGTGCCAGCAGCCTGAGGACTAGCGGGGGCCCAAACTCCTACGAGCAGTACTTC.

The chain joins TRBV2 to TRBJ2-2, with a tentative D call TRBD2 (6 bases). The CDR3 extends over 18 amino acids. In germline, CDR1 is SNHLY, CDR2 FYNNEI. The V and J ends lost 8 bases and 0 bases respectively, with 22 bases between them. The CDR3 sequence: CASFFSWGESANTGELFF. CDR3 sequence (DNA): TGTGCCAGCTTTTTCTCTTGGGGGGAATCGGCGAACACCGGGGAGCTGTTTTTT.